The rows below give T cell receptor beta chains drawn from one sample of a study of a mutant IDH1 vaccine in newly diagnosed glioma. These receptors' antigens are unknown. The repertoire was sequenced with immunoSEQ multiplex PCR; TCRdb's copy has only in-frame clones and lacks some. The data hold some 60,000 clones, with 85% to 90% observed a single time. Sequenced here: PBMCs, sampled from a glioma patient whose treatment included an IDH1 peptide vaccine. These receptors came from a man in his forties or fifties with glioma. Both conserved end residues are part of each CDR3. The order of the fields is J gene, V gene, CDR3 protein.

>TRBJ2-5|TRBV4-1
CASSQDRPPPRETQYF
>TRBJ2-1|TRBV25-1
CASTKVDGRKQFF
>TRBJ2-7|TRBV7-9
CASSLVRGPESGRAGEQYF
>TRBJ1-5|TRBV6-5
CASSYSRGHQPQHF
>TRBJ2-7|TRBV11-2
CASRPISGAPYEQYF
>TRBJ2-2|TRBV6-5
CASSRYGELFF
>TRBJ1-1|TRBV7-3
CASSRPGQGARSTEAFF
>TRBJ2-7|TRBV7-9
CASSLRTGSLLEQYF
>TRBJ2-7|TRBV5-1
CASAGTSAGEQYF
>TRBJ1-2|TRBV9
CASSHTDRAGDYGYTF
>TRBJ2-5|TRBV29-1
CSVVGRYQETQYF
>TRBJ2-2|TRBV5-1
CASTKDGGNGGELFF
>TRBJ1-2|TRBV13
CASSLGQGTVSYTF
>TRBJ1-1|TRBV6-5
CAAGGGNTEAFF
>TRBJ2-3|TRBV6-6
CASSYGGRGTDTQYF
>TRBJ2-2|TRBV6-5
CASTTGRDTGELFF
>TRBJ1-2|TRBV5-1
CASSFRSDSNYGYTF
>TRBJ2-7|TRBV6-5
CASNPRDTSYEQYF
>TRBJ1-1|TRBV6-1
CASSGAGPASGTAEAFF
>TRBJ1-2|TRBV7-2
CASSLVSDGYTF
>TRBJ2-1|TRBV7-7
CASSSDSYNEQFF
>TRBJ1-2|TRBV7-2
CASSFSDYGYTF
>TRBJ2-7|TRBV5-4
CASSSANEQYF
>TRBJ2-5|TRBV6-4
CASSDSFGLAVQETQYF
>TRBJ2-7|TRBV9
CASSPRQGMLEQYF
>TRBJ2-7|TRBV18
CASSPGPGIYEQYF
>TRBJ2-2|TRBV9
CASSGFMGGKNTGELFF
>TRBJ2-2|TRBV5-1
CASSSLAGPNTGELFF
>TRBJ1-2|TRBV19
CASSPGGGTYGYTF
>TRBJ2-3|TRBV19
CASKGLAGNTDTQYF
>TRBJ1-5|TRBV4-2
CASSQVSGGSNQPQHF
>TRBJ2-2|TRBV19
CASSGGNTGELFF
>TRBJ1-5|TRBV6-5
CASSRTVSDNQPQHF
>TRBJ2-7|TRBV5-1
CASSQDREGEQYF
>TRBJ2-3|TRBV4-1
CASSQAPAGRGDTQYF
>TRBJ1-2|TRBV19
CASTVDRAYGYTF
>TRBJ2-4|TRBV2
CASRDRSLAKNIQYF
>TRBJ2-7|TRBV19
CASREWGTGGTEQYF
>TRBJ2-7|TRBV19
CASSKKASYEQYF
>TRBJ2-7|TRBV6-1
CASNRGLDEQYF
>TRBJ2-5|TRBV7-3
CASSLSFQETQYF
>TRBJ2-3|TRBV7-2
CASGFRGPLDTQYF
>TRBJ2-7|TRBV11-2
CASSLGRQGYEQYF
>TRBJ2-3|TRBV7-9
CASSASWFDTDTQYF
>TRBJ1-1|TRBV18
CASSPPNRGRRVFNTEAFF
>TRBJ2-1|TRBV15
CATSRYTGGGLNEQFF
>TRBJ2-7|TRBV19
CASSPIVASGRSEQYF
>TRBJ1-3|TRBV5-1
CASGPGISGNTIYF
>TRBJ2-3|TRBV6-5
CASSPTGGRDTQYF
>TRBJ2-7|TRBV5-6
CASTGEAGPYEQYF
>TRBJ2-1|TRBV19
CASSIGVGNEQFF
>TRBJ2-4|TRBV6-5
CASSSTTVAKNIQYF
>TRBJ1-5|TRBV28
CASSSQGVSNQPQHF
>TRBJ2-5|TRBV2
CARTRTANHQETQYF
>TRBJ2-7|TRBV7-9
CASSLAEREDSYEQYF
>TRBJ2-1|TRBV15
CATSRVGRGLNEQFF
>TRBJ2-7|TRBV6-5
CASSYSRYEQYF
>TRBJ1-2|TRBV29-1
CSVVFGGSYYGYTF
>TRBJ2-7|TRBV19
CASSHGLAGGGRNLYEQYF
>TRBJ2-7|TRBV5-5
CASSLQRSSYEQYF